These T cell receptor beta chains were read from a single sample in a study of T cell responses to AZD1222 COVID-19 vaccine. Data came from immunoSEQ multiplex PCR; TCRdb stores just in-frame clones and leaves some out. The repertoire holds over 150,000 clones, 85% to 90% seen once, with under 7.5% in the top ten. This sample comprised peripheral blood, obtained on day 0 of AZD1222 vaccination. The source is an adult in good health. Each CDR3 is given with its conserved first and last residue. Fields, in order: D gene, CDR3 length, V gene, clone size, J gene, CDR3 protein, CDR3 DNA. D genes are given only for firm matches. Part of the rows lack a size; the others show once, few, many or a class for expanded clones.

d_call: NA
cdr3_length: 16
v_call: TRBV28
clone_size: NA
j_call: TRBJ1-5
cdr3_aa: CASSLWVGDSNQPQHF
cdr3_nt: TGTGCCAGCAGTTTATGGGTAGGAGATAGCAATCAGCCCCAGCATTTT

d_call: TRBD1
cdr3_length: 13
v_call: TRBV6-5
clone_size: few
j_call: TRBJ2-7
cdr3_aa: CASSLGQDYEQYF
cdr3_nt: TGTGCCAGCAGCTTAGGACAGGACTACGAGCAGTACTTC

d_call: TRBD2
cdr3_length: 13
v_call: TRBV11-3
clone_size: NA
j_call: TRBJ2-3
cdr3_aa: CASSRGRESTQYF
cdr3_nt: TGTGCCAGCAGCCGAGGGCGGGAGTCTACGCAGTATTTT

d_call: NA
cdr3_length: 13
v_call: TRBV28
clone_size: NA
j_call: TRBJ1-1
cdr3_aa: CASSLGQEGEAFF
cdr3_nt: TGTGCCAGCAGTTTGGGTCAGGAAGGGGAAGCTTTCTTT

d_call: TRBD2
cdr3_length: 18
v_call: TRBV6-2/TRBV6-3
clone_size: many
j_call: TRBJ2-7
cdr3_aa: CASSYGTSGRAGSYEQYF
cdr3_nt: TGTGCCAGCAGTTACGGGACTAGCGGGAGGGCCGGCTCCTACGAGCAGTACTTC

d_call: TRBD2
cdr3_length: 14
v_call: TRBV3-1/TRBV3-2
clone_size: NA
j_call: TRBJ2-5
cdr3_aa: CASSQAGGQETQYF
cdr3_nt: TGTGCCAGCAGCCAAGCGGGGGGGCAAGAGACCCAGTACTTC

d_call: TRBD1
cdr3_length: 17
v_call: TRBV30
clone_size: NA
j_call: TRBJ1-2
cdr3_aa: CACQEGTGILRSRGYTF
cdr3_nt: TGTGCCTGCCAAGAAGGGACAGGGATATTGAGGAGTCGCGGCTACACCTTC

d_call: NA
cdr3_length: 14
v_call: TRBV5-5
clone_size: NA
j_call: TRBJ1-2
cdr3_aa: CASSLNGPANGYTF
cdr3_nt: TGTGCCAGCAGCTTGAATGGGCCAGCCAATGGCTACACCTTC

d_call: NA
cdr3_length: 16
v_call: TRBV5-1
clone_size: NA
j_call: TRBJ1-4
cdr3_aa: CASSLGGTPLNEKLFF
cdr3_nt: TGCGCCAGCAGCTTGGGGGGGACACCGTTGAATGAAAAACTGTTTTTT

d_call: TRBD1
cdr3_length: 14
v_call: TRBV28
clone_size: NA
j_call: TRBJ1-5
cdr3_aa: CASSVTGGLKPQHF
cdr3_nt: TGTGCCAGCAGTGTGACAGGGGGCCTCAAGCCCCAGCATTTT